Listed here are 23 T cell receptor beta chains from one sample, sequenced in a study of T-cell memory formation after mild COVID-19. TCRdb independently ran MiXCR on the 5' RACE reads; one entry per CDR3 protein. The sample includes some 50,000 distinct CDR3 sequences, 25% to 35% of them seen just once. The sample comprised PBMCs or a T cell subset sorted from them (not recorded which). These receptors were collected from a man aged 18 to 29 who had mild COVID-19 (a few samples of this study predate the infection). Cell type and time point are not known.

The J gene is TRBJ2-5, the V gene TRBV12-3 or TRBV12-4; D uncertain. CDR3 length equals 14 residues. V lost 3 bases and J lost 3, with 11 bases in between. The CDR3 nucleotides are TGTGCCAGCAGTTTGTCTGTGGGCGAAGAGACCCAGTACTTC. Translating gives CASSLSVGEETQYF.

This clonotype has only one observation. The chain uses TRBV7-9 and TRBJ2-3; the D is unclear. V was shortened by 1 base and J by 4 bases, with 6 bases between the two germline ends. Germline V CDR1 and CDR2: SEHNR, FQNEAQ (reference sequence). There are 13 residues in the CDR3. The CDR3 DNA reads TGTGCCAGCAGCTTAGTCTATGCAGATACGCAGTATTTT. Its protein product is CASSLVYADTQYF.

This clonotype was observed a handful of times. The V gene is TRBV7-2, the J gene TRBJ1-3; 7 bases fit TRBD1. Looked up from germline, CDR1 is SGHTA and CDR2 is FQGNSA. The CDR3 runs 15 residues. Unmatched junction bases numbered 7, after V lost 6 bases and J lost 2 bases. CDR3 amino acids: CASRTGTATGNTIYF. The CDR3 nucleotides read TGTGCCAGCAGAACCGGGACAGCAACTGGAAACACCATATATTTT.

The chain couples TRBV20-1 to TRBJ2-2; D remains ambiguous. The V gene lost 0 bases and the J gene lost 7 bases, with 3 bases spanning the gap. CDR1 and CDR2 from the germline V gene are DFQATT and SNEGSKA (reference sequence). The CDR3 has 11 residues. CDR3 sequence: CSARDLGELFF. The CDR3 DNA is TGCAGTGCTAGAGATCTCGGGGAGCTGTTTTTT.

This clonotype was observed a few times. CDR3 residues: CASSIGTGSSYEQYF. The CDR3 nucleotides read TGTGCCAGTAGTATCGGCACAGGTAGCTCCTACGAGCAGTACTTC. This chain connects TRBV19 to TRBJ2-7; TRBD1 might be the D (5 bases). Germline assignment: CDR1 LNHDA and CDR2 SQIVND (reference sequence). This CDR3 has 15 amino acids. V lost 3 bases and J 0 bases, leaving 12 bases between the germline ends.

This clonotype was counted between two and nine times. The chain couples TRBV10-3 to TRBJ2-7; 10 bases are shared with TRBD2. V was pared by 6 bases and J by 0 bases, with 2 bases of the junction left unmatched. The CDR3 has 14 amino acids. CDR1 and CDR2 from the germline V gene are ENHRY and SYGVKD. CDR3 coding DNA: TGTGCCATCAGACTAGCGGGGACCTCCTACGAGCAGTACTTC. Amino acids: CAIRLAGTSYEQYF.

This clonotype was seen a handful of times. The chain links TRBV28 to TRBJ2-1; no clear D. V gave up 2 bases and J gave up 3 bases, with 8 bases separating them. The CDR3 is 14 residues long. In germline, CDR1 is MDHEN, CDR2 SYDVKM. CDR3 sequence: CASSLTSRYNEQFF. CDR3 DNA: TGTGCCAGCAGTTTAACATCCCGCTACAATGAGCAGTTCTTC.

The CDR3, as DNA: TGTGCCAGCAGCCCCGTCGGGATAGATACGCAGTATTTT. Translation gives CASSPVGIDTQYF. The chain combines TRBV14 with TRBJ2-3, with D possibly matching TRBD2 (5 bases). V was cut by 4 bases and J by 5 bases, with 10 bases left in between. CDR1 and CDR2 from the germline V gene are SGHDN and FVKESK. This CDR3 is built from 13 residues.

This clonotype came up a few times. The V call is TRBV7-9, the J call TRBJ2-1; TRBD1 matches 11 bases. V was pared by 4 bases and J by 9 bases, with 8 bases of the junction left unmatched. Germline V CDR1 and CDR2: SEHNR, FQNEAQ (reference sequence). The CDR3 runs to 15 residues. The CDR3 nucleotides are TGTGCCAGCAGCTCTGGGGGACAGGGGGAGAGTGAGCAGTTCTTC. This gives the protein CASSSGGQGESEQFF.

This clonotype is a singleton in its sample. This sequence joins TRBV9 and TRBJ1-1, with TRBD1 as a possible D gene (5 bases). Trimming took off 0 bases at V and 6 bases at J, with 15 bases between the two ends. CDR1 SGDLS and CDR2 YYNGEE come from the germline V gene. The CDR3 runs to 15 residues. The CDR3 protein is CASSVAEGKGAEAFF. In DNA, the CDR3 is TGTGCCAGCAGCGTAGCGGAGGGGAAGGGTGCTGAAGCTTTCTTT.

This clonotype was counted a few times. This sequence joins TRBV12-3 or TRBV12-4 and TRBJ2-3; D is undetermined. The CDR3 runs to 15 residues. The germline V and J ends were trimmed by 0 bases and 6 bases, with 13 bases remaining between them. CDR3 amino acids: CASSLALILGDTQYF. CDR3 nucleotides: TGTGCCAGCAGTTTAGCCCTAATCCTAGGGGATACGCAGTATTTT.

The V and J genes are TRBV5-6 and TRBJ1-1; D is uncertain. Germline assignment: CDR1 SGHDT and CDR2 YYEEEE. V dropped 3 bases and J dropped 3 bases, with 9 bases sitting between them. The CDR3 is 13 residues long. The CDR3 nucleotides read TGTGCCAGCAGCTACGGGCAGTACACTGAAGCTTTCTTT. It is translated as CASSYGQYTEAFF.

The V call is TRBV4-3, the J call TRBJ2-1; tentative D call: TRBD2 (6 bases). Trimming removed 0 bases at V and 7 bases at J, with 10 bases between. Germline V CDR1 and CDR2: LGHNA, YSLEER. The CDR3 covers 14 residues. Here the CDR3 DNA reads TGCGCCAGCAGCCAAGAGTTTCGGGGGAATGAGCAGTTCTTC. Translating it yields CASSQEFRGNEQFF.

The rearrangement joins TRBV4-3 to TRBJ2-3; 9 bases are a match to TRBD2. The junction had 7 bases not matched to a gene; V was cut back by 5 bases and J by 1 base. CDR3 length: 16 residues. Germline CDR1 LGHNA, CDR2 YSLEER. The CDR3 region is CASSSFSSGGTDTQYF. In nucleotides, the CDR3 is TGCGCCAGCAGCTCCTTCTCTAGCGGGGGCACAGATACGCAGTATTTT.

Details on this clonotype: One end of the junction does not line up with germline, which may come from a read error. V and J are TRBV9 and TRBJ2-2; D is possibly TRBD2 (5 bases). CDR1 SGDLS and CDR2 YYNGEE come from the germline V gene. The CDR3 has 13 residues. In DNA form, the CDR3 reads TGTGCCAGCCTTCAGGAGAACACCGGGGAGCTGTATTTT. Protein: CASLQENTGELYF. The full variable domain, completed using reference TRBV9 and TRBJ2-2, is DSGVTQTPKHLITATGQRVTLRCSPRSGDLSVYWYQQSLDQGLQFLIQYYNGEERAKGNILERFSAQQFPDLHSELNLSSLELGDSALYFCASLQENTGELYFGEGSRLTVL.

V and J are TRBV6-1 and TRBJ2-7, with a possible D match to TRBD2 (6 bases). The CDR3 loop spans 13 amino acids. Trimming took 1 base from V and 2 from J, leaving 6 bases between them. Germline CDR1 MNHNS, CDR2 SASEGT. CDR3 bases: TGTGCCAGCAGTGAAGGGGGGGCCTACGAGCAGTACTTC. This translates into CASSEGGAYEQYF.

This clonotype showed up just a few times. J is TRBJ2-1 and V is TRBV5-1; 10 bases match TRBD2. V lost 4 bases, J lost 10 bases, and 8 bases stayed unmatched. From germline, CDR1 is SGHRS and CDR2 YFSETQ. This CDR3 region has 14 residues. The DNA for the CDR3 is TGCGCCAGCAGCGGAAGCGGGGGGGCCTGGGAGCAGTTCTTC. It translates to CASSGSGGAWEQFF.

The chain is built from TRBV6-5 and TRBJ2-5; D is perhaps TRBD2 (5 bases). V was shortened by 6 bases and J by 5 bases, with 13 bases between the two germline ends. Germline lookup yields CDR1 MNHEY and CDR2 SVGAGI. The CDR3 consists of 13 residues. In DNA, the CDR3 is TGTGCCAGCAGACTAACGCGGGCGGAGACCCAGTACTTC. Translating gives CASRLTRAETQYF.

This clonotype was detected only a few times. The gene calls are TRBV11-2 and TRBJ2-1, with D tentatively TRBD2 (7 bases). CDR1 is SGHAT and CDR2 is FQNNGV in the germline V gene. V lost 5 bases and J 9 bases, leaving 20 bases between the germline ends. The length of the CDR3 is 15 residues. Written as DNA, the CDR3 is TGTGCCAGCAGCCCACTGGGGGGGGGCAGTAGTGAGCAGTTCTTC. This codes for CASSPLGGGSSEQFF.

The chain joins TRBV7-3 to TRBJ2-5; D unresolved. The CDR3 extends over 13 amino acids. Germline V gene sequence: CDR1 SGHTA, CDR2 FQGTGA. Trimming removed 2 bases at V and 1 base at J, with 5 bases between. The CDR3 DNA sequence: TGTGCCAGCAGCTTACCCCCCCAAGAGACCCAGTACTTC. This sequence encodes CASSLPPQETQYF. The full variable domain, completed using reference TRBV7-3 and TRBJ2-5, is GAGVSQTPSNKVTEKGKYVELRCDPISGHTALYWYRQSLGQGPEFLIYFQGTGAADDSGLPNDRFFAVRPEGSVSTLKIQRTERGDSAVYLCASSLPPQETQYFGPGTRLLVL.

This chain links TRBV4-1 with TRBJ2-1; 13 positions agree with TRBD2. The V gene end was trimmed by 0 bases and the J gene end by 10 bases; junction bases not matched to a gene: 6. CDR3 length: 16 residues. CDR1 is MGHRA and CDR2 is YSYEKL in the germline V gene. The CDR3 coding sequence is TGCGCCAGCAGCCAAGATGGAACTAGCGGGGGGGAGGAGCAGTTCTTC. This translates into CASSQDGTSGGEEQFF.

CDR3 nucleotide sequence: TGTGCTAGTACCCCGGGGACAGCTTACGAGCAGTACTTC. It codes for CASTPGTAYEQYF. V usage is TRBV12-5 and J usage is TRBJ2-7; TRBD1 agrees at 7 bases. V was clipped by 8 bases and J by 4 bases; unmatched bases: 8. In germline, CDR1 is LGHNT, CDR2 FRNRAP. The length of the CDR3 is 13 residues.

This clonotype has a handful of counts. The chain combines TRBV27 with TRBJ2-3; 11 bases are shared with TRBD2. V lost 5 bases to trimming and J lost 4 bases; unmatched junction nucleotides: 5. The CDR3 sequence is 15 residues long. In germline, CDR1 is MNHEY, CDR2 SMNVEV (reference sequence). The CDR3 nucleotides are TGTGCCAGCAGTATAGCGGGGGGGCCTCCAGATACGCAGTATTTT. This gives the protein CASSIAGGPPDTQYF.